Detailed here is one T cell receptor (beta chain). The clone's antigen remains unknown. Nothing much larger sits one base from this clone, and base qualities are not available. According to the study, the label for this sample's treatment or condition signals: in vitro stimulation with specific CMV peptide epitopes to enrich CMV-specific T cells. The data were taken from a study of T cell repertoires in cytomegalovirus infection (dated by TCRdb to between 2018 and 2021). Looking at the study overall: Recently identified HLA-C-restricted CMV epitopes, whose presentation resists viral immunomodulation, were targeted by peptide stimulations together with well-studied HLA-B-restricted epitopes. Because public TCR beta signatures pointed to carriage of CMV infection together with the matching HLA type, the HLA type of each donor mattered for the analysis.

The paper as a whole reports these results and caveats: In both this cohort and an independent cohort of 350 or so donors, the cumulative frequency of public TCR beta family members distinguished carriers of CMV infection plus the relevant HLA type. The ex vivo response was dominated by HLA-C-restricted CMV-specific TCR beta clonotypes, which also provided the single most frequent clonotype in two of eight donors.

This sample was sequenced with an Illumina HiSeq 1500. TCRdb redid the processing of the public reads, applying fastp at Q25 and MiXCR, and retained in-frame beta chains. Duplicate CDR3 protein sequences are folded into a single record with the most common DNA and genes. The sample table shows some 800,000 distinct CDR3 sequences, and almost 30% are seen once. Approximately 14% of the sample is held by the ten biggest clonotypes. The CDR1 and CDR2 encoded by the germline V gene are MNHEY and SVGAGI. Relative to germline, V is 7 bases shorter and J is 0 bases shorter, with 9 bases between their ends. The CDR3 sequence holds 13 residues, the cysteine and phenylalanine included. Only CDR3 DNA is held: 39 bases, read in frame from base 1.

Sequencing used cultured CD8+ T cells from PBMCs, obtained from culture after CMV antigen stimulation. This sequence was found in a human donor in good health (CMV status not recorded). Some clones in this sample may be carry-over from other donors' samples. The rearrangement joined TRBV6-5 to TRBJ1-1; no D gene call is confident. The CDR3 sequence is CASTFHMNTEAFF. The nucleotide sequence is TGTGCCAGCACCTTTCACATGAACACTGAAGCTTTCTTT.